Detailed here is one TCR beta chain. Its antigen target is currently unknown. The sample holds no much larger clone one base away, and base qualities are not on file. Counted from cysteine to phenylalanine, this CDR3 has 15 amino acids. The retained sequence is limited to the CDR3, 45 bases, with the frame set at the first base. Trimming accounts for 4 bases at V and 2 bases at J, while the number of junction bases matched to no gene is 2. Per the germline V gene, MNHEY is the CDR1 and SVGEGT is the CDR2. The data originate from a study of regulatory and conventional T cells in breast cancer (dated by TCRdb to about 2015). Libraries were made using PCR. The sample was run on an Illumina MiSeq. The public sequencing data were trimmed at Q25 with fastp and processed into clonotypes with MiXCR by TCRdb, which kept only in-frame beta chains. Entries that share a CDR3 protein sequence are merged under the most common genes and DNA. Across this sample there are about 16,000 distinct CDR3 sequences, with 25% to 40% seen only once. 1.6% of the sample is in the top ten clones.

Sequencing used conventional T cells from blood. The sequence joins TRBV6-2 or TRBV6-3 to TRBJ1-4; 9 middle bases align to TRBD1. The clonotype was recovered from a female donor in good health. The CDR3 has the sequence CASSSQGATNEKLFF. The DNA sequence reads TGTGCCAGCAGTTCACAGGGGGCGACTAATGAAAAACTGTTTTTT.